The 3 T cell receptor beta chains listed next were all sequenced from one sample in a study of blood T cell repertoires in COVID-19. The data were produced by immunoSEQ multiplex PCR, yet TCRdb's version contains in-frame clones alone and is incomplete. In the table there are roughly 82,000 clones, roughly 91% of which are singletons. The sample taken for sequencing was peripheral blood. Receptor source: a woman aged 50 to 65 in a cohort sampled during active COVID-19.

The chain recombines TRBV11-2 with TRBJ2-7; TRBD1 is a possible D gene (6 bases). The V and J ends lost 1 base and 2 bases respectively, with 9 bases between them. CDR1 and CDR2 (germline): SGHAT, FQNNGV. This CDR3 spans 14 amino acids. In DNA form, the CDR3 reads TGTGCCAGCAGCTTAGCCAGGGGAGCCTACGAGCAGTACTTC. Its protein is CASSLARGAYEQYF. The entire variable domain, with the rest obtained from reference TRBV11-2 and TRBJ2-7, is as follows: EAGVAQSPRYKIIEKRQSVAFWCNPISGHATLYWYQQILGQGPKLLIQFQNNGVVDDSQLPKDRFSAERLKGVDSTLKIQPAKLEDSAVYLCASSLARGAYEQYFGPGTRLTVT.

This chain links TRBV4-1 with TRBJ1-2, with 10 bases that match TRBD1. Germline V lookup: CDR1 MGHRA, CDR2 YSYEKL. CDR3 length equals 16 residues. V gave up 4 bases and J gave up 2 bases; unmatched junction bases: 7. The CDR3, as DNA: TGCGCCAGCAGCCCCACCGGACAGGGGGAAAACTATGGCTACACCTTC. Protein: CASSPTGQGENYGYTF.

A note on this clone: The junction differs from germline at one of its ends, possibly a read error. The J gene is TRBJ2-3, the V gene TRBV11-3; D gene ambiguous. The CDR3 loop spans 14 amino acids. Germline V gives CDR1 SGHNT, CDR2 YENEEA. This chain's CDR3 is CASSLDPSTDTQYF. CDR3 in DNA: TGTGCCAGCAGCCTAGACCCTAGCACAGATACGCAGTATTTT.